Each of the 19 T cell receptor beta chains below was sequenced from the same sample in a study of monozygotic twins with inflammatory bowel disease. Using the 5' RACE reads, TCRdb records one entry per CDR3 protein without DNA. The table for this sample gives approximately 340,000 distinct CDR3 sequences. Sequencing was carried out using blood. These receptors were taken from a human donor with ulcerative colitis or Crohn's disease, or a healthy co-twin of an affected twin (not recorded which).

The rearrangement links TRBV4-2 to TRBJ2-2; TCRdb lists TRBD1, though no DNA is available to test this call. The CDR3 is 14 amino acids. The germline gives CDR1 LGHNA, CDR2 YNFKEQ. The CDR3 sequence: CASRNGPEAGELFF.

V usage is TRBV14 and J usage is TRBJ1-6. This CDR3 contains 18 residues. Germline values: CDR1 SGHDN, CDR2 FVKESK. CDR3 amino acids: CASSQDGGVFSYNSPLHF.

The gene calls are TRBV3-1 and TRBJ2-3. This CDR3 contains 11 residues. Germline CDR1 and CDR2: LGHDT and YNNKEL (reference sequence). CDR3 sequence reads: CASSQGNTQYF.

The rearrangement uses TRBV16 and TRBJ2-7; TCRdb's D call of TRBD1 is untestable without DNA. This CDR3 is 17 amino acids long. Germline CDR1 reads KGHSY; CDR2 reads FQNENV. CDR3 sequence reads: CASSPPRRQGQSYEQYF.

This chain joins TRBV5-1 and TRBJ2-5; no DNA is available, so the TRBD1 call from TCRdb remains unchecked. The CDR3 has 14 residues. Germline V gene sequence: CDR1 SGHRS, CDR2 YFSETQ. The CDR3: CASSLVGAGETQYF. Using reference TRBV5-1 and TRBJ2-5 for the parts outside the CDR3, the full variable domain is KAGVTQTPRYLIKTRGQQVTLSCSPISGHRSVSWYQQTPGQGLQFLFEYFSETQRNKGNFPGRFSGRQFSNSRSEMNVSTLELGDSALYLCASSLVGAGETQYFGPGTRLLVL.

The rearrangement joins TRBV7-6 to TRBJ1-6; the D gene TCRdb calls, TRBD1, cannot be checked with no DNA. The CDR3 runs 15 residues. The V gene's germline CDR1 is SGHVS and CDR2 FNYEAQ. The CDR3 is CASSPWEGSVSPLHF.

V and J are TRBV30 and TRBJ1-2; as DNA is missing, the TRBD1 call by TCRdb cannot be tested. CDR3 length equals 14 residues. From germline, CDR1 is GTSNPN and CDR2 SVGIG (reference sequence). CDR3 amino acids: CAWSRDSPNYGYTF. The full variable domain, rest sourced from reference TRBV30 and TRBJ1-2, is SQTIHQWPATLVQPVGSPLSLECTVEGTSNPNLYWYRQAAGRGLQLLFYSVGIGQISSEVPQNLSASRPQDRQFILSSKKLLLSDSGFYLCAWSRDSPNYGYTFGSGTRLTVV.

This rearrangement joins TRBV24-1 to TRBJ2-2; TCRdb calls TRBD1, which cannot be checked without DNA. CDR1 KGHDR and CDR2 SFDVKD come from the germline V gene. The length of the CDR3 is 16 residues. CDR3 residues: CATSGRQGAGTGELFF.

The chain uses TRBV29-1 and TRBJ1-5. The CDR3 is 13 residues long. Per the germline V gene, CDR1 is SQVTM and CDR2 is ANQGSEA. The CDR3 here is CSVGTRRDQPQHF.

The V and J genes are TRBV18 and TRBJ1-4; TCRdb's assignment of TRBD1 cannot be checked, as there is no DNA. Looked up from germline, CDR1 is KGHSH and CDR2 is LQKENI. The CDR3 runs 16 residues. The CDR3 reads CASSENRPGGGEKLFF.

The chain employs TRBV5-6 and TRBJ1-2. From germline, CDR1 is SGHDT and CDR2 YYEEEE. The CDR3 totals 17 residues. CDR3 amino acids: CASSLRHPANLNYGYTF.

CDR3 protein: CASSPGTGANEKLFF. The V call is TRBV7-9, the J call TRBJ1-4; with no DNA, the TCRdb D assignment of TRBD1 cannot be verified. Looked up from germline, CDR1 is SEHNR and CDR2 is FQNEAQ (reference sequence). The CDR3 extends over 15 amino acids.

The genes are TRBV7-8 and TRBJ1-1. The germline CDR1 and CDR2 sequences are SGHVS and FQNEAQ. The CDR3 spans 15 residues. CDR3 amino acids: CASSLAVYGNTEAFF.

The rearrangement joins TRBV2 to TRBJ2-3; the TCRdb D gene call, TRBD2, has no DNA to confirm it. The CDR3 contains 15 residues. Germline V CDR1 and CDR2: SNHLY, FYNNEI. The CDR3: CASSRLAGPRDTQYF.

The rearrangement uses TRBV5-6 and TRBJ1-3; no DNA is available, so the TRBD1 call from TCRdb remains unchecked. Germline CDR1 SGHDT, CDR2 YYEEEE. CDR3 length: 16 amino acids. CDR3 sequence: CASSRPGGRRGNTIYF. Full variable domain (outside the CDR3, taken from reference TRBV5-6 and TRBJ1-3): DAGVTQSPTHLIKTRGQQVTLRCSPKSGHDTVSWYQQALGQGPQFIFQYYEEEERQRGNFPDRFSGHQFPNYSSELNVNALLLGDSALYLCASSRPGGRRGNTIYFGEGSWLTVV.

V is TRBV28 and J is TRBJ1-2; the D call of TRBD1 rests on TCRdb alone, since no DNA is present to check it. This CDR3 is 15 amino acids long. Germline V gene data show CDR1 as MDHEN and CDR2 as SYDVKM. Here the CDR3 reads CATFGRTSANYGYTF.

The chain employs TRBV5-4 and TRBJ1-4; the D call from TCRdb, TRBD1, cannot be confirmed without DNA. Germline V gene lookup returns CDR1 SGHNT and CDR2 YYREEE (reference sequence). The CDR3 contains 13 residues. The CDR3 reads CASSIDRGEKLFF.

The chain links TRBV2 to TRBJ2-7; no DNA is available, so the TRBD1 call from TCRdb remains unchecked. The CDR3 is made up of 13 amino acids. Germline V gives CDR1 SNHLY, CDR2 FYNNEI. CDR3 region: CASSGTGLAEQYF.

This chain connects TRBV4-1 to TRBJ1-1. The CDR3 is 15 amino acids. Germline V gene data show CDR1 as MGHRA and CDR2 as YSYEKL. The chain's CDR3 is CASSQTAVQNTEAFF.